The 19 T cell receptor beta chains listed next were all sequenced from one sample in a study of shared clonotypes between healthy human individuals. Profiled with immunoSEQ multiplex PCR; TCRdb holds only in-frame clones, not every one. The repertoire holds roughly 700,000 clones, with around 72% as singletons. Specimen: memory CD4+ T cells sorted from blood. Subset specified: CD45RA-negative fraction. Receptors originate from a woman in her thirties in good health.

The rearrangement uses TRBV2 and TRBJ2-3; D possibly corresponds to TRBD2 (5 bases). Germline CDR1 is SNHLY and CDR2 is FYNNEI. The V and J ends lost 7 bases and 3 bases respectively, with 23 bases between them. The CDR3 runs 17 residues. The CDR3 DNA follows: TGTGCCAGCAACCTTGAGGGTGGTGCCAAGGGTACAGATACGCAGTATTTT. This encodes CASNLEGGAKGTDTQYF.

The gene calls are TRBV5-1 and TRBJ1-1, with D possibly being TRBD1 (5 bases). Trimming pared 4 bases from V and 1 base from J, leaving 11 bases between. Germline CDR1 reads SGHRS; CDR2 reads YFSETQ. This CDR3 spans 14 amino acids. CDR3 nucleotide sequence: TGCGCCAGCAGCGCACATACAGGGAACACTGAAGCTTTCTTT. It translates to CASSAHTGNTEAFF.

The chain has TRBV2 and TRBJ2-6; 8 bases align to TRBD1. CDR3 length equals 17 residues. Germline trimming cut 4 bases from V and 1 base from J; bases unmatched to any gene: 6. The V gene's germline CDR1 is SNHLY and CDR2 FYNNEI. CDR3 bases: TGTGCCAGCAGTGCTAGGACAGGGTTTTCTGGGGCCAACGTCCTGACTTTC. Translated, it gives CASSARTGFSGANVLTF. The entire variable domain, with the rest obtained from reference TRBV2 and TRBJ2-6, is as follows: EPEVTQTPSHQVTQMGQEVILRCVPISNHLYFYWYRQILGQKVEFLVSFYNNEISEKSEIFDDQFSVERPDGSNFTLKIRSTKLEDSAMYFCASSARTGFSGANVLTFGAGSRLTVL.

The rearrangement uses TRBV9 and TRBJ2-2, with 8 bases matching TRBD1. The CDR3 totals 16 residues. V lost 3 bases, J lost 0 bases, and 4 bases stayed unmatched. Germline V gives CDR1 SGDLS, CDR2 YYNGEE. CDR3 protein: CASSAQGASNTGELFF. The CDR3 nucleotides read TGTGCCAGCAGCGCCCAGGGGGCCTCGAACACCGGGGAGCTGTTTTTT. The full variable domain, completed using reference TRBV9 and TRBJ2-2, is DSGVTQTPKHLITATGQRVTLRCSPRSGDLSVYWYQQSLDQGLQFLIQYYNGEERAKGNILERFSAQQFPDLHSELNLSSLELGDSALYFCASSAQGASNTGELFFGEGSRLTVL.

This rearrangement joins TRBV27 to TRBJ1-6; tentatively, D is TRBD1 (5 bases). Germline V CDR1 and CDR2: MNHEY, SMNVEV (reference sequence). V was cut by 5 bases and J by 10 bases, with 18 bases left in between. The CDR3 extends over 15 amino acids. This CDR3 is CASSPGTIEGSPLHF. In DNA, the CDR3 is TGTGCCAGCAGTCCAGGGACTATAGAAGGATCACCCCTCCACTTT.

This clone was seen at least ten times. The chain carries TRBV7-8 and TRBJ2-7; D remains unclear. CDR3 size: 14 residues. Germline assignment: CDR1 SGHVS and CDR2 FQNEAQ. The V gene lost 3 bases and the J gene lost 6 bases, with 15 bases spanning the gap. The CDR3 loop is CASSFISEVGEQYF. CDR3 coding DNA: TGTGCCAGCAGCTTTATCAGCGAAGTGGGCGAGCAGTACTTC.

V gene TRBV19 combines with J gene TRBJ1-4; 9 nucleotides match TRBD1. The CDR3 runs to 16 residues. After removal of 4 bases from V and 0 bases from J, the junction contained 3 bases not matched to a gene. Germline CDR1 is LNHDA and CDR2 is SQIVND (reference sequence). CDR3 nucleotides: TGTGCCAGTAGTAAACAGGGGGCCACAACTAATGAAAAACTGTTTTTT. This encodes CASSKQGATTNEKLFF.

This clone appeared a few times. The chain recombines TRBV28 with TRBJ2-1, with D unclear. The CDR3 totals 13 residues. CDR1 and CDR2 (germline): MDHEN, SYDVKM. Trimming took 8 bases from V and 10 from J, leaving 18 bases between them. CDR3 DNA: TGTGCCAGCTCTTTTTGGCTCCCCGGGGAGCAGTTCTTC. Amino acid sequence: CASSFWLPGEQFF. Full variable domain (missing parts from reference TRBV28 and TRBJ2-1): DVKVTQSSRYLVKRTGEKVFLECVQDMDHENMFWYRQDPGLGLRLIYFSYDVKMKEKGDIPEGYSVSREKKERFSLILESASTNQTSMYLCASSFWLPGEQFFGPGTRLTVL.

The V call is TRBV28, the J call TRBJ2-3; TRBD1 matches 7 bases. Germline V gives CDR1 MDHEN, CDR2 SYDVKM. Trimming cost V 6 bases and J 1 base; bases outside gene matches: 7. The CDR3 has 15 amino acids. In DNA, the CDR3 is TGTGCCAGCAGCTCGACAGGGATCGGCACAGATACGCAGTATTTT. Residues: CASSSTGIGTDTQYF.

CDR3 DNA: TGTGCCTGGAGTTCGGGACAGGGGGGTTATCAGCCCCAGCATTTT. Translating it yields CAWSSGQGGYQPQHF. V and J are TRBV30 and TRBJ1-5; 11 bases map to TRBD1. With V trimmed by 2 bases and J by 5 bases, 5 bases remained unmatched. Germline V gene sequence: CDR1 GTSNPN, CDR2 SVGIG (reference sequence). There are 15 residues in the CDR3.

The chain links TRBV28 to TRBJ1-2, with D perhaps matching TRBD1 (5 bases). The germline CDR1 and CDR2 sequences are MDHEN and SYDVKM. Trimming stripped 7 bases from V and 4 bases from J, with 10 bases between. This CDR3 is built from 12 residues. The CDR3 protein is CASTQASYGYTF. The DNA of the CDR3 is TGTGCCAGCACACAGGCCTCCTATGGCTACACCTTC.

The V and J genes are TRBV5-5 and TRBJ1-1; D perhaps matches TRBD1 (6 bases). Germline V gene lookup returns CDR1 SGHKS and CDR2 YYEKEE (reference sequence). CDR3 length: 13 residues. Between the trimmed V and J ends, which lost 0 bases and 4 bases, there was a span of 7 bases. CDR3 nucleotides: TGTGCCAGCAGCTTGGAAGGGGGCACTGAAGCTTTCTTT. Translating gives CASSLEGGTEAFF.

This clone was counted between two and nine times. This chain links TRBV6-1 with TRBJ2-7; tentative D call: TRBD2 (5 bases). Trimming cost V 4 bases and J 4 bases, with 11 bases left between them. This CDR3 region has 13 residues. CDR1 is MNHNS and CDR2 is SASEGT in the germline V gene. CDR3 nucleotide sequence: TGTGCCAGCAGTGGAGTAGGGAGTTACGAGCAGTACTTC. Translating it yields CASSGVGSYEQYF.

The V and J genes are TRBV5-1 and TRBJ2-6, with D perhaps TRBD1 or TRBD2 (5 bases each). Trimming took 5 bases from V and 0 from J, leaving 9 bases between them. This CDR3 spans 15 amino acids. Germline V gives CDR1 SGHRS, CDR2 YFSETQ. In DNA form, the CDR3 reads TGCGCCAGCAGTGGGGGAAGCTCTGGGGCCAACGTCCTGACTTTC. Translated, it gives CASSGGSSGANVLTF.

The chain recombines TRBV2 with TRBJ2-1, with 8 bases that match TRBD2. CDR1 is SNHLY and CDR2 is FYNNEI in the germline V gene. V trimming: 8 bases; J trimming: 13 bases; junction bases outside the gene matches: 10. This CDR3 is 12 amino acids long. The CDR3 region has the DNA TGTGCCAGCGGCCTAGGGACTAGTTCCCAGTTCTTC. Its translation is CASGLGTSSQFF.

The gene calls are TRBV2 and TRBJ1-1; D gene unclear. V dropped 7 bases and J dropped 5 bases, with 11 bases sitting between them. The CDR3 spans 12 residues. Germline V gene lookup returns CDR1 SNHLY and CDR2 FYNNEI. The CDR3 protein is CASNVGRTEAFF. The CDR3 nucleotides read TGTGCCAGCAATGTAGGGCGGACTGAAGCTTTCTTT.

This chain uses TRBV28 with TRBJ1-1; 7 bases are a match to TRBD1. The junction had 11 bases not matched to a gene; V was cut back by 5 bases and J by 5 bases. The germline CDR1 and CDR2 sequences are MDHEN and SYDVKM. CDR3 length: 15 amino acids. CDR3 region: CASSVTGAGGTEAFF. CDR3 coding DNA: TGTGCCAGCAGTGTAACAGGGGCGGGTGGGACTGAAGCTTTCTTT.

The chain has TRBV11-2 and TRBJ1-3; TRBD1 matches at 7 bases. This CDR3 contains 17 residues. Looked up from germline, CDR1 is SGHAT and CDR2 is FQNNGV. V lost 0 bases and J lost 2; bases outside the gene matches: 7. CDR3 region: CASSLDHVRGPGNTIYF. DNA for the CDR3: TGTGCCAGCAGCTTAGATCATGTGAGGGGGCCTGGAAACACCATATATTTT.

The rearrangement uses TRBV29-1 and TRBJ2-1; D is perhaps TRBD1 (6 bases). Germline CDR1 and CDR2: SQVTM and ANQGSEA. The CDR3 extends over 13 amino acids. Trimming took 0 bases from V and 9 from J, leaving 12 bases between them. The CDR3 region is CSVEEVQGGEQFF. CDR3 DNA sequence: TGCAGCGTTGAAGAAGTACAGGGTGGTGAGCAGTTCTTC.